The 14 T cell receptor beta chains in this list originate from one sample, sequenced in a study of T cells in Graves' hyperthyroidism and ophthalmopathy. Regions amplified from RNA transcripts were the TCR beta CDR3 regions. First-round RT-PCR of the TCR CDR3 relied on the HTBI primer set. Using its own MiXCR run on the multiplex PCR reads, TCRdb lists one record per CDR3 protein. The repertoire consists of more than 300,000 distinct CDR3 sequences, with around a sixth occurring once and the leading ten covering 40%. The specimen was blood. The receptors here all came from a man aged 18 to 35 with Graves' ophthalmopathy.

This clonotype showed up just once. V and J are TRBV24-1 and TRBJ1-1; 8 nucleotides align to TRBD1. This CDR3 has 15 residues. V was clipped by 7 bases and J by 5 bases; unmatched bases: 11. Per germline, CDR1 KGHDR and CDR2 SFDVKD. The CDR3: CATRDSGQVGTEAFF. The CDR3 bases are TGTGCCACCAGGGACTCGGGACAGGTGGGAACTGAAGCTTTCTTT.

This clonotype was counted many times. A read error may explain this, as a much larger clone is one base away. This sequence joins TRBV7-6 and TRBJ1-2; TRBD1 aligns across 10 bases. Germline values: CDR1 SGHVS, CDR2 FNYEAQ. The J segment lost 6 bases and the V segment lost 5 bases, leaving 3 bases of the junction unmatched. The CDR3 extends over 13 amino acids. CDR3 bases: TGTGCCAGCAGCGTCGGGACAGGGGATGGCTACACCTTC. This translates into CASSVGTGDGYTF. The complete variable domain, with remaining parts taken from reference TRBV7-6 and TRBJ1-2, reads GAGVSQSPRYKVTKRGQDVALRCDPISGHVSLYWYRQALGQGPEFLTYFNYEAQQDKSGLPNDRFSAERPEGSISTLTIQRTEQRDSAMYRCASSVGTGDGYTFGSGTRLTVV.

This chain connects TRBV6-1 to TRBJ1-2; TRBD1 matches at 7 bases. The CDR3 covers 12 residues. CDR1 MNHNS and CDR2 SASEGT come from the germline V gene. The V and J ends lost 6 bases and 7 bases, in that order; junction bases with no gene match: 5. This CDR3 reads CASRTGTAGYTF. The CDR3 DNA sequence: TGTGCCAGCAGAACCGGGACAGCTGGCTACACCTTC.

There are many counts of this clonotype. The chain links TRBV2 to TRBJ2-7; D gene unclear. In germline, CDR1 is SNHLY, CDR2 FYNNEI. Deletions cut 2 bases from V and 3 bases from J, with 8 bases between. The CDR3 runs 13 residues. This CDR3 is CASSELGGYEQYF. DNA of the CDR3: TGTGCCAGCAGTGAACTGGGTGGCTACGAGCAGTACTTC.

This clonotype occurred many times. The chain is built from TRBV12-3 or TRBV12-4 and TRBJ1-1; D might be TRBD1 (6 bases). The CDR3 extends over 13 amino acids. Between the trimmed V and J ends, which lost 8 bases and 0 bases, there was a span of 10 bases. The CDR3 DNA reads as TGTGCCAGCTTAGGACAGTTGAACACTGAAGCTTTCTTT. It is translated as CASLGQLNTEAFF.

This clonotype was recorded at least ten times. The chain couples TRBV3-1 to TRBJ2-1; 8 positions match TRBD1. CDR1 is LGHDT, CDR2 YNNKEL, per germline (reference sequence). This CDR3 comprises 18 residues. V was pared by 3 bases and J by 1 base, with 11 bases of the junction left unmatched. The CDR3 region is CASSQFGPGQVSYNEQFF. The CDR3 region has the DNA TGTGCCAGCAGCCAGTTTGGTCCGGGACAGGTTTCCTACAATGAGCAGTTCTTC.

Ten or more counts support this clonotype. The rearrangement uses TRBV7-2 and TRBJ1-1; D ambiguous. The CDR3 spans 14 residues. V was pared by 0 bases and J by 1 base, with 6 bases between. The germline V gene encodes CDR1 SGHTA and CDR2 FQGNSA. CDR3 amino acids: CASSLAGPNTEAFF. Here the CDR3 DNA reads TGTGCCAGCAGCTTAGCAGGGCCGAACACTGAAGCTTTCTTT.

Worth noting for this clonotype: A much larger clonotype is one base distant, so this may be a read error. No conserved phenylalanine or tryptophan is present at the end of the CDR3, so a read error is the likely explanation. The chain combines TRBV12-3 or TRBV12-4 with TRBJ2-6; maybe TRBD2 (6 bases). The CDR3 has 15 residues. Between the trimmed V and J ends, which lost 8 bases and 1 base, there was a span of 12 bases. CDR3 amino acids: CASSLGGSGANVLTS. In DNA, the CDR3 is TGTGCCAGCTCCCTCGGGGGATCTGGGGCCAACGTCCTGACTTCC.

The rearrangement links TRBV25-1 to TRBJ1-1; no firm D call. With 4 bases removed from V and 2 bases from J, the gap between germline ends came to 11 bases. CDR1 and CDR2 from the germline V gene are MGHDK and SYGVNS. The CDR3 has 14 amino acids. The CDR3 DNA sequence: TGTGCCAGCAGTGCGGACGGGAGCAACACTGAAGCTTTCTTT. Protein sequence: CASSADGSNTEAFF. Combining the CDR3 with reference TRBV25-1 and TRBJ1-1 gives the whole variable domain EADIYQTPRYLVIGTGKKITLECSQTMGHDKMYWYQQDPGMELHLIHYSYGVNSTEKGDLSSESTVSRIRTEHFPLTLESARPSHTSQYLCASSADGSNTEAFFGQGTRLTVV.

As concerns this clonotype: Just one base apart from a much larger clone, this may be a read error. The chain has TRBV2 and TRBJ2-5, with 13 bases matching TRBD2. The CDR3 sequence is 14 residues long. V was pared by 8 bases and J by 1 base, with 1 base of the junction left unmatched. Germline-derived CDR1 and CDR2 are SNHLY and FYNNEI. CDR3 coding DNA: TGTGCCAGCGGGACTAGCGGGGTCCAAGAGACCCAGTACTTC. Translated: CASGTSGVQETQYF.

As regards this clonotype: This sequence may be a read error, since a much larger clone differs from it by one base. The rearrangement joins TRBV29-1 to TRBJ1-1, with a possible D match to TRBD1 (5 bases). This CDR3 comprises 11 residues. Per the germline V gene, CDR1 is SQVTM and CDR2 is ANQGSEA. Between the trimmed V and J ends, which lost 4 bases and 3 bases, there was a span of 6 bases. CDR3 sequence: CSVVGDTEAFF. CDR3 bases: TGCAGCGTTGTGGGGGACACTGAAGCTTTCTTT.

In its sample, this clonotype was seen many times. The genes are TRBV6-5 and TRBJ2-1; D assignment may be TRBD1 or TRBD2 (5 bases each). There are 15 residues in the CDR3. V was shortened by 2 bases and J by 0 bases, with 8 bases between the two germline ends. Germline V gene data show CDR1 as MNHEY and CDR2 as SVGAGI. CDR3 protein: CASSYAGSSYNEQFF. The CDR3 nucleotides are TGTGCCAGCAGTTACGCAGGGAGCTCCTACAATGAGCAGTTCTTC.

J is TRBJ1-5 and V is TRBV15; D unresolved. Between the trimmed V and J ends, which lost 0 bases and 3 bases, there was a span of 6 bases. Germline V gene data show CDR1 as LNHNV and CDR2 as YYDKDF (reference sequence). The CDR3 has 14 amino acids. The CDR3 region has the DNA TGTGCCACCAGCAGAGATTGGCCCAATCAGCCCCAGCATTTT. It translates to CATSRDWPNQPQHF.

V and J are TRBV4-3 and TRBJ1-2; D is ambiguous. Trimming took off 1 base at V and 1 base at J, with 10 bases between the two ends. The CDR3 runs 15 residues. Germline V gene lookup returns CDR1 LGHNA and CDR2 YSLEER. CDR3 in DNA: TGCGCCAGCAGCCAAGCAAAGGGTGGTAACTATGGCTACACCTTC. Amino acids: CASSQAKGGNYGYTF.